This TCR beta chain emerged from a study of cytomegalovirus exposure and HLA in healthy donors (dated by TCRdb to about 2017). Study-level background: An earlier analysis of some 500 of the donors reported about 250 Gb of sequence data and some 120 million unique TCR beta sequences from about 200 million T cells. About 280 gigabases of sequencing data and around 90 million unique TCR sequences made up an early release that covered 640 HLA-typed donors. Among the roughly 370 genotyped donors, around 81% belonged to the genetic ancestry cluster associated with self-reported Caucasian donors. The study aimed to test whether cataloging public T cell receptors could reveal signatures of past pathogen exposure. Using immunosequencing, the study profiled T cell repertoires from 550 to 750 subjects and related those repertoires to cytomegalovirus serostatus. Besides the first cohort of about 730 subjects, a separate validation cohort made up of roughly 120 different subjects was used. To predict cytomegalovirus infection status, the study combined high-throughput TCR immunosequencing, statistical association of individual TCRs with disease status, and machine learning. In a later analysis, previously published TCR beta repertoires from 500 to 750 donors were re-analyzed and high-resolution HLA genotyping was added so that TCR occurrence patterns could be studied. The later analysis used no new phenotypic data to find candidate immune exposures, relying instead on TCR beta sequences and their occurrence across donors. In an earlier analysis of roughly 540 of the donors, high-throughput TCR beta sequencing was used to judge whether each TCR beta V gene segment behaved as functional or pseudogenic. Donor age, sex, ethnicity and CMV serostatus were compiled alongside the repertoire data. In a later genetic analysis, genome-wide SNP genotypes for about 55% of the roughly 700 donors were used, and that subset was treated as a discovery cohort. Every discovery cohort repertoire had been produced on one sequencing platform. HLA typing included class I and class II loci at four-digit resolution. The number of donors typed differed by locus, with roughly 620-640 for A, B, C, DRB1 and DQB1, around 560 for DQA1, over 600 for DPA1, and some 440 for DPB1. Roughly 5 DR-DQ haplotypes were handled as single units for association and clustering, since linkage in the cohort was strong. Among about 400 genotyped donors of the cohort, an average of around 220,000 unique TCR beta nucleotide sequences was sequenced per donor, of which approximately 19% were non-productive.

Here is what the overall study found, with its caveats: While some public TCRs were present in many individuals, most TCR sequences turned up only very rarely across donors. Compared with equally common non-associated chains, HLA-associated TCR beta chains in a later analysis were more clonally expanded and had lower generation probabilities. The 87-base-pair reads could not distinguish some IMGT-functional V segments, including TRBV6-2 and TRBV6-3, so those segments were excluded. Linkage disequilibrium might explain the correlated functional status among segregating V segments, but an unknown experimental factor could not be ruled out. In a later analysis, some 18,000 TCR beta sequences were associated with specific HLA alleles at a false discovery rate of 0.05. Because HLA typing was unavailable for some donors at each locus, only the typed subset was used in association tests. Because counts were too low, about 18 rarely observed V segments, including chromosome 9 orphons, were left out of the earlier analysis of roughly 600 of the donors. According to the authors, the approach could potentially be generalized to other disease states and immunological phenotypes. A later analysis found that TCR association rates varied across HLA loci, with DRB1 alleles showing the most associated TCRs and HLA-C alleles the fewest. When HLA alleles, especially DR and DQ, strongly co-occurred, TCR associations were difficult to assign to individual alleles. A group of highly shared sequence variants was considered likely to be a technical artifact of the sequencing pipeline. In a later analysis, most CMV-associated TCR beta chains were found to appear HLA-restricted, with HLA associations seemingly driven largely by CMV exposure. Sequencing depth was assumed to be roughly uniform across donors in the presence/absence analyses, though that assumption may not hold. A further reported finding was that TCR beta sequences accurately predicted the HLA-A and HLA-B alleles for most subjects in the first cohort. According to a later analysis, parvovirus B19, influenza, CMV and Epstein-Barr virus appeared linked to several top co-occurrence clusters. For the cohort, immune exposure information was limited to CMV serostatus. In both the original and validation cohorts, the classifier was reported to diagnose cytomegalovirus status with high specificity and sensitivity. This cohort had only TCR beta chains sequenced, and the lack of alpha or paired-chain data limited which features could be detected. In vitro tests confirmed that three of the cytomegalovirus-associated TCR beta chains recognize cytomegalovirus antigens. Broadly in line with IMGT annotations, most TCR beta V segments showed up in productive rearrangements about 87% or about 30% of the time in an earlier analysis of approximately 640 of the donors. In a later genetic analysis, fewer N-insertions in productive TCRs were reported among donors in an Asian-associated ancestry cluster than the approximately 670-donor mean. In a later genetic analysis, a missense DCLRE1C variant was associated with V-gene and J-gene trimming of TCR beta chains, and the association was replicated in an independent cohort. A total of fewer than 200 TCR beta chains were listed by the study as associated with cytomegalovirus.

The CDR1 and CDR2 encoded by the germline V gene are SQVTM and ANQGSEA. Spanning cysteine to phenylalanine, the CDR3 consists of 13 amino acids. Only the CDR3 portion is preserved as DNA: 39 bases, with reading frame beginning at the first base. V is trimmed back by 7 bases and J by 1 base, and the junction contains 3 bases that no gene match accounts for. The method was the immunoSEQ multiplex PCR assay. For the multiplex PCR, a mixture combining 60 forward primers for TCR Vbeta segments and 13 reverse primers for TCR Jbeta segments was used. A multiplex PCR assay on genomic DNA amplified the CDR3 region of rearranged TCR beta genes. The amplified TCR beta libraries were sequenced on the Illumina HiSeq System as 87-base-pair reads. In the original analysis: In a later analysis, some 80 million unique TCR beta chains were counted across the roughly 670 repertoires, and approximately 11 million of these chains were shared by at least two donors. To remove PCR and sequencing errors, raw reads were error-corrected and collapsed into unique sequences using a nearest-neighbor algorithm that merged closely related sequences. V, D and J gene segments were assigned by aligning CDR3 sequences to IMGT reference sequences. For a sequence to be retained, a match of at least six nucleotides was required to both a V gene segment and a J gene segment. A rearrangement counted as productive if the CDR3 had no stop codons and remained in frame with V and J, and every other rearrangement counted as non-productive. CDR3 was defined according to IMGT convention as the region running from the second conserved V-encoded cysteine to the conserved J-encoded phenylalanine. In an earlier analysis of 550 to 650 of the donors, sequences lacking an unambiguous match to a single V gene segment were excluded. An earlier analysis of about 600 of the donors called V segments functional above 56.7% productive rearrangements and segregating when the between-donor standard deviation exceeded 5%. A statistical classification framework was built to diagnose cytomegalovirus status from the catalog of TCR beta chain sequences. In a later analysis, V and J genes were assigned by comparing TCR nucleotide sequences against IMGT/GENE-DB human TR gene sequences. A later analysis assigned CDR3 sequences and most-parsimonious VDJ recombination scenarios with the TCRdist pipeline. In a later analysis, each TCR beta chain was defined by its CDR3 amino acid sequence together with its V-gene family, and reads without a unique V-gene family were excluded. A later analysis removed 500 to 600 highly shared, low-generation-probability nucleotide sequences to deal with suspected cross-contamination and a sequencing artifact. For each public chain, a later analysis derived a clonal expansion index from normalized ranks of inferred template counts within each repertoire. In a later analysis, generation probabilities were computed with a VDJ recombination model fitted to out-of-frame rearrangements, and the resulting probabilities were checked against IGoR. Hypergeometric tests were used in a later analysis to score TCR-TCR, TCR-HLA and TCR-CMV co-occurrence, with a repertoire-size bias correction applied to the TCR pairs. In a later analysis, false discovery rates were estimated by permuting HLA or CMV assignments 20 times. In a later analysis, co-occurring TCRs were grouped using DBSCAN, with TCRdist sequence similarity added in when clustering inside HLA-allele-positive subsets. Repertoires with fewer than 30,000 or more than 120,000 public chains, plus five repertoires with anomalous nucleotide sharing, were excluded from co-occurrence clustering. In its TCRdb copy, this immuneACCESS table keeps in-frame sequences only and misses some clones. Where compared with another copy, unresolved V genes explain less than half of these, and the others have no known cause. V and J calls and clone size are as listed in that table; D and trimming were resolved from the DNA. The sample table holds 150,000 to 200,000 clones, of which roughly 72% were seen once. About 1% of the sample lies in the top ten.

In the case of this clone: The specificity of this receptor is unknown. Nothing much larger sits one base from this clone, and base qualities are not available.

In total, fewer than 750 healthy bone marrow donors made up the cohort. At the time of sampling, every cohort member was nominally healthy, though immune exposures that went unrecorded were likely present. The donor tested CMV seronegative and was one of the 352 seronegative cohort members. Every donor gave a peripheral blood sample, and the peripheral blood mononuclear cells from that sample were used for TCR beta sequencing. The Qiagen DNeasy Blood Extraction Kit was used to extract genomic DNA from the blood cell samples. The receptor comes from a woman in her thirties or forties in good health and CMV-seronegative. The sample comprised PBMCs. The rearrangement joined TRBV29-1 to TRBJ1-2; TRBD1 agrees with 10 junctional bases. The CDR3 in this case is CSAWTGGNYGYTF. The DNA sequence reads TGCAGCGCATGGACAGGGGGTAACTATGGCTACACCTTC.